A single sample is the source of the 26 T cell receptor beta chains below, sequenced in a study of CD4 T cells in relation to SARS-CoV-2 and coronaviruses. Unexposed donor CD4+ T cells date from about 2011-2018, before the COVID-19 pandemic. TCRdb's copy holds only in-frame clones and misses some; the assay was immunoSEQ multiplex PCR. The sample lists tens of thousands of clones, more than 80% seen once, with about 1.3% in the top ten. Sequencing was done on a sample of memory CD4+ T cells from PBMCs. Source of these receptors: a human donor in good health.

The V call is TRBV2, the J call TRBJ2-7, with 8 bases lining up with TRBD2. This CDR3 spans 15 amino acids. CDR1 and CDR2 from the germline V gene are SNHLY and FYNNEI. J was trimmed by 2 bases and V by 5 bases; bases with no gene match: 8. CDR3: CASSFIAGTTYEQYF. The DNA for the CDR3 is TGTGCCAGCAGTTTTATAGCGGGAACCACCTACGAGCAGTACTTC.

A few counts support this clone. The chain is built from TRBV5-8 and TRBJ2-2; D may be TRBD1 (5 bases). The CDR3 consists of 16 residues. Trimming left V 2 bases short and J 0 bases short, with 11 bases between. The germline V gene has CDR1 SGHTS and CDR2 YDEGEE. The CDR3 sequence: CASSLQALANTGELFF. CDR3 DNA: TGTGCCAGCAGCTTACAGGCCCTCGCGAACACCGGGGAGCTGTTTTTT.

The rearrangement joins TRBV28 to TRBJ2-1; D is ambiguous. Germline loops: CDR1 MDHEN, CDR2 SYDVKM. The CDR3 totals 12 residues. The germline V and J ends were trimmed by 7 bases and 10 bases, with 14 bases remaining between them. Here the CDR3 reads CASTTNPLEQFF. CDR3 DNA: TGTGCCAGCACCACTAACCCCTTAGAGCAGTTCTTC.

V is TRBV15 and J is TRBJ2-1, with 7 bases that match TRBD1. CDR1 is LNHNV and CDR2 is YYDKDF in the germline V gene (reference sequence). J lost 9 bases, V lost 0 bases, and 5 bases had no gene match. The CDR3 runs to 14 residues. The CDR3: CATSREYRGREQFF. DNA of the CDR3: TGTGCCACCAGCAGAGAGTACAGGGGACGTGAGCAGTTCTTC.

V gene TRBV25-1 combines with J gene TRBJ1-6; tentative D call: TRBD1 (6 bases). Germline V gene data show CDR1 as MGHDK and CDR2 as SYGVNS. This CDR3 has 15 amino acids. The ends were cut back, 5 bases at V and 5 bases at J, with 13 bases in the middle. The CDR3 DNA reads TGTGCCAGCAGTCCCGGACAGAGAAATAATTCACCCCTCCACTTT. The encoded protein is CASSPGQRNNSPLHF. Together with reference TRBV25-1 and TRBJ1-6, the CDR3 gives the full variable domain: EADIYQTPRYLVIGTGKKITLECSQTMGHDKMYWYQQDPGMELHLIHYSYGVNSTEKGDLSSESTVSRIRTEHFPLTLESARPSHTSQYLCASSPGQRNNSPLHFGNGTRLTVT.

V and J are TRBV2 and TRBJ1-1, with 10 bases fitting TRBD1. The CDR3 consists of 15 residues. Looked up from germline, CDR1 is SNHLY and CDR2 is FYNNEI. V gave up 7 bases and J gave up 2 bases; unmatched junction bases: 7. The chain's CDR3 is CASTGQGFGNTEAFF. The DNA for the CDR3 is TGTGCCAGCACGGGACAGGGGTTTGGAAACACTGAAGCTTTCTTT. Based on the CDR3 plus reference TRBV2 and TRBJ1-1, the full variable domain is EPEVTQTPSHQVTQMGQEVILRCVPISNHLYFYWYRQILGQKVEFLVSFYNNEISEKSEIFDDQFSVERPDGSNFTLKIRSTKLEDSAMYFCASTGQGFGNTEAFFGQGTRLTVV.

This chain joins TRBV2 and TRBJ1-4; possibly TRBD1 for D (5 bases). Trimming shortened V by 3 bases and J by 6 bases, and 14 bases separated the two germline ends. CDR1 and CDR2 (germline): SNHLY, FYNNEI. This CDR3 has 15 amino acids. CDR3 region: CASSDMTGGDEKLFF. The CDR3 DNA sequence: TGTGCCAGCAGTGATATGACCGGGGGGGATGAAAAACTGTTTTTT. Based on the CDR3 plus reference TRBV2 and TRBJ1-4, the full variable domain is EPEVTQTPSHQVTQMGQEVILRCVPISNHLYFYWYRQILGQKVEFLVSFYNNEISEKSEIFDDQFSVERPDGSNFTLKIRSTKLEDSAMYFCASSDMTGGDEKLFFGSGTQLSVL.

This chain connects TRBV19 to TRBJ2-5; D is uncertain. Per germline, CDR1 LNHDA and CDR2 SQIVND (reference sequence). The CDR3 has 12 residues. With 5 bases removed from V and 6 bases from J, the gap between germline ends came to 10 bases. The CDR3 loop is CASSAGLKTQYF. The CDR3, as DNA: TGTGCCAGTAGTGCTGGCTTAAAGACCCAGTACTTC.

The chain joins TRBV2 to TRBJ2-1, with a possible D match to TRBD2 (6 bases). V shed 10 bases and J shed 0 bases, with 13 bases lying between them. This CDR3 spans 14 amino acids. The germline gives CDR1 SNHLY, CDR2 FYNNEI. CDR3 sequence: CATKRAISYNEQFF. The CDR3 DNA reads TGTGCCACCAAGCGGGCCATCTCCTACAATGAGCAGTTCTTC.

For this clone: This sample includes further DNA sequences coding for the same CDR3. This rearrangement joins TRBV28 to TRBJ1-5, with D tentatively TRBD1 (6 bases). The CDR3 is 14 residues long. Germline V CDR1 and CDR2: MDHEN, SYDVKM. Trimming removed 6 bases at V and 5 bases at J, with 14 bases between. CDR3 protein: CASSPGQIYQPQHF. CDR3 sequence (DNA): TGTGCCAGCAGCCCCGGACAGATCTATCAGCCCCAGCATTTT.

This clone was detected only a few times. The chain has TRBV29-1 and TRBJ2-7; D may be TRBD1 (6 bases). The CDR3 has 11 residues. V lost 7 bases and J lost 7, with 14 bases in between. In germline, CDR1 is SQVTM, CDR2 ANQGSEA. In DNA form, the CDR3 reads TGCAGCGGCCAGGGGTCTGGGGAGCAGTACTTC. Encoded protein: CSGQGSGEQYF.

In its sample, this clone was seen once. The rearrangement joins TRBV28 to TRBJ1-5; D remains ambiguous. In germline, CDR1 is MDHEN, CDR2 SYDVKM. Trimming took off 2 bases at V and 4 bases at J, with 6 bases between the two ends. The CDR3 is 13 amino acids. CDR3 sequence (DNA): TGTGCCAGCAGTTTAGTCGGTAATCAGCCCCAGCATTTT. Protein sequence: CASSLVGNQPQHF.

V is TRBV10-1 and J is TRBJ1-3; D unresolved. This CDR3 comprises 15 residues. Trimming shortened V by 2 bases and J by 2 bases, and 10 bases separated the two germline ends. The germline V gene has CDR1 WNHNN and CDR2 SYGVQD (reference sequence). The CDR3 coding sequence is TGCGCCAGCAGTGAGAAGATCAGAACTGGAAACACCATATATTTT. Its translation is CASSEKIRTGNTIYF.

The J gene is TRBJ2-7, the V gene TRBV27; 12 nucleotides align to TRBD2. Per germline, CDR1 MNHEY and CDR2 SMNVEV (reference sequence). CDR3 length equals 14 residues. J gave up 2 bases and V 5 bases, and 1 base lay outside the gene matches. The CDR3 DNA reads as TGTGCCAGCAGTAGACTAGCGGGAGCCTACGAGCAGTACTTC. Translating it yields CASSRLAGAYEQYF.

The chain recombines TRBV7-7 with TRBJ2-1; 13 nucleotides match TRBD2. The germline V gene has CDR1 SSHAT and CDR2 FNYEAQ (reference sequence). V trimming: 5 bases; J trimming: 7 bases; junction bases outside the gene matches: 5. The CDR3 has 15 amino acids. The CDR3 here is CASSIGLAGANEQFF. In nucleotides, the CDR3 is TGTGCCAGCAGCATCGGACTAGCGGGAGCAAATGAGCAGTTCTTC.

This clone has just one count. The chain employs TRBV30 and TRBJ2-2, with D uncertain. Germline V gene sequence: CDR1 GTSNPN, CDR2 SVGIG (reference sequence). There are 14 residues in the CDR3. V lost 7 bases and J 1 base, leaving 13 bases between the germline ends. The CDR3 DNA reads as TGTGCCTTAAAGCGTGGGGAGAACACCGGGGAGCTGTTTTTT. Protein product: CALKRGENTGELFF.

Points on this clone: Other nucleotide sequences from this sample produce the same CDR3. This chain links TRBV28 with TRBJ2-4; D may be TRBD2 (5 bases). Germline CDR1 and CDR2: MDHEN and SYDVKM. CDR3 length: 15 residues. Between the trimmed V and J ends, which lost 1 base and 9 bases, there was a span of 16 bases. For the CDR3, the DNA is TGTGCCAGCAGTTTATCGGCTACGCGGGCGGGCATTCAGTACTTC. Protein product: CASSLSATRAGIQYF.

The rearrangement links TRBV6-6 to TRBJ2-7; TRBD2 agrees at 8 bases. The J segment lost 4 bases and the V segment lost 7 bases, leaving 12 bases of the junction unmatched. The germline V gene has CDR1 MNHNY and CDR2 SVGAGI (reference sequence). The CDR3 is 15 residues long. The CDR3 sequence: CASTPRSGRSYEQYF. The CDR3 nucleotides read TGTGCCAGCACCCCCAGGAGCGGGAGATCTTACGAGCAGTACTTC.

Only a few counts were recorded for this clone. The genes are TRBV5-4 and TRBJ2-2; tentatively, D is TRBD2 (6 bases). The ends were cut back, 4 bases at V and 6 bases at J, with 22 bases in the middle. CDR1 and CDR2 (germline): SGHNT, YYREEE (reference sequence). There are 17 residues in the CDR3. The CDR3: CASSPSGRERSAGELFF. DNA of the CDR3: TGTGCCAGCAGCCCAAGCGGACGGGAGAGGTCGGCCGGGGAGCTGTTTTTT.

The rearrangement links TRBV28 to TRBJ1-2; D unclear. The CDR3 has 15 residues. The V end was cut by 5 bases, the J end by 4 bases, with 17 bases between. Germline CDR1 reads MDHEN; CDR2 reads SYDVKM. The CDR3, as DNA: TGTGCCAGCAGTAGCGACGGATCCCGGACCTATGGCTACACCTTC. Its translation: CASSSDGSRTYGYTF.

V is TRBV18 and J is TRBJ1-5; 7 bases match TRBD1. V shed 1 base and J 3 bases; nucleotides not matched to a gene: 6. This CDR3 contains 16 residues. CDR1 KGHSH and CDR2 LQKENI come from the germline V gene. CDR3 protein: CASSPRQGGANQPQHF. The CDR3 nucleotides read TGTGCCAGCTCACCACGTCAAGGGGGCGCCAATCAGCCCCAGCATTTT.

This chain joins TRBV19 and TRBJ2-1; D is ambiguous. Trimming left V 10 bases short and J 0 bases short, with 13 bases between. Germline V CDR1 and CDR2: LNHDA, SQIVND (reference sequence). The CDR3 length is 14 residues. CDR3 residues: CATQTGNSYNEQFF. The DNA for the CDR3 is TGTGCCACACAAACCGGTAACTCCTACAATGAGCAGTTCTTC.

This clone was seen once. The V gene is TRBV11-2, the J gene TRBJ2-7; 8 bases line up with TRBD2. Germline-derived CDR1 and CDR2 are SGHAT and FQNNGV. Losses at the gene ends were 5 bases for V and 6 bases for J; bases not matched to a gene: 9. This CDR3 has 14 amino acids. CDR3 sequence reads: CASSLLAGSSEQYF. The CDR3 nucleotides read TGTGCCAGCAGCCTTCTAGCGGGCAGCTCCGAGCAGTACTTC.

The V gene is TRBV3-1 (or the pseudogene TRBV3-2), the J gene TRBJ2-7; D might be TRBD1 or TRBD2, each matching 5 bases. The CDR3 length is 20 residues. The V gene lost 3 bases and the J gene lost 4 bases, with 31 bases spanning the gap. CDR1 is LGHDT, CDR2 YNNKEL, per germline (reference sequence). CDR3: CASSHRGTAGPRDARYEQYF. CDR3 in DNA: TGTGCCAGCAGCCACAGAGGGACCGCGGGCCCGAGGGACGCTCGGTACGAGCAGTACTTC.

The rearrangement links TRBV19 to TRBJ2-4; TRBD2 is a possible D gene (7 bases). Trimming removed 5 bases from V and 1 base from J, with 21 bases in between. The length of the CDR3 is 18 residues. CDR1 LNHDA and CDR2 SQIVND come from the germline V gene (reference sequence). The CDR3 sequence is CASSLLSGGDVAKNIQYF. DNA for the CDR3: TGTGCCAGTAGTCTACTCTCGGGGGGCGATGTGGCCAAAAACATTCAGTACTTC. The full variable domain, completed using reference TRBV19 and TRBJ2-4, is DGGITQSPKYLFRKEGQNVTLSCEQNLNHDAMYWYRQDPGQGLRLIYYSQIVNDFQKGDIAEGYSVSREKKESFPLTVTSAQKNPTAFYLCASSLLSGGDVAKNIQYFGAGTRLSVL.

This clone has only one observation. The V call is TRBV27, the J call TRBJ1-2; D might be TRBD1 (6 bases). This CDR3 comprises 16 residues. Per germline, CDR1 MNHEY and CDR2 SMNVEV (reference sequence). Deletions cut 2 bases from V and 0 bases from J, with 13 bases between. CDR3 amino acids: CASSLGGRGANYGYTF. In DNA form, the CDR3 reads TGTGCCAGCAGTTTAGGCGGCAGGGGAGCTAACTATGGCTACACCTTC.